This T cell receptor (beta chain) was sequenced during a study of regulatory and conventional T cells in RAG deficiency. CDR1 WNHNN and CDR2 SYGVQD come from the germline V gene (reference sequence). Trimming cost V 3 bases and J 2 bases, with 8 bases left between them. CDR3 length: 14 residues. Clones were read by immunoSEQ multiplex PCR, and TCRdb kept only the in-frame ones, dropping some. The table lists around 30,000 clones, 89% of them singletons. The study's findings and limits: Omenn patients showed >75% Treg-Tconv overlap and shorter CDR3 lengths. Compared with controls, unique Treg TCR beta sequences dropped roughly 94-fold in Omenn syndrome and CID/AS.

Concerning this clone itself: Its antigen is undetermined.

These data are also associated with another study on regulatory T cells. As that report states: The primer mix had 52 TRBV and 13 TRBJ primers. Regulatory T cells showed the strongest V-J pair restriction and V/J gene skewing among patient repertoires.

The sample taken for sequencing was CD8+ T cells sorted from blood. This clonotype was obtained from a human donor in good health. V is TRBV10-1 and J is TRBJ2-1; D is tentatively TRBD1 or TRBD2 (5 bases each). In DNA, the CDR3 is TGCGCCAGCAGTGATGGGGGACCCTACAATGAGCAGTTCTTC. Translating it yields CASSDGGPYNEQFF.